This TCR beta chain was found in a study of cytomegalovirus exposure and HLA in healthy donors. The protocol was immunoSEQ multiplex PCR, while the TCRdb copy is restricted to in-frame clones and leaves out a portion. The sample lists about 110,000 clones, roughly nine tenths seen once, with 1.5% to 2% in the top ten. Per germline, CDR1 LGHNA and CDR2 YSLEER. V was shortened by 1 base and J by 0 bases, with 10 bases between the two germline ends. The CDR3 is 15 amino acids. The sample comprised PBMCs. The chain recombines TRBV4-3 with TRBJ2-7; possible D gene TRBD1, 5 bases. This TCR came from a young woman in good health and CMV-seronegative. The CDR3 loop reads CASSQGGRDSYEQYF. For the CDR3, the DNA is TGCGCCAGCAGCCAAGGTGGCAGGGACTCCTACGAGCAGTACTTC.